The 30 T cell receptor beta chains presented below share a single source sample, sequenced in a study of chemoradiotherapy in HPV16-positive cancers. Here immunoSEQ multiplex PCR was the method, and the copy in TCRdb shows in-frame clones only, minus some. The sample contains tens of thousands of clones, roughly 92% of which appear only once. Sequencing used blood, obtained from a patient who underwent chemoradiotherapy. All receptors derive from a human donor with HPV-associated anogenital cancer.

The chain combines TRBV28 with TRBJ1-4; D remains ambiguous. V was cut by 2 bases and J by 9 bases, with 10 bases left in between. The CDR3 runs to 13 residues. Germline loops: CDR1 MDHEN, CDR2 SYDVKM. CDR3 sequence: CASSLPADQKLFF. The CDR3 DNA is TGTGCCAGCAGTTTACCAGCGGACCAAAAACTGTTTTTT. Supplemented by reference TRBV28 and TRBJ1-4, the full variable domain reads DVKVTQSSRYLVKRTGEKVFLECVQDMDHENMFWYRQDPGLGLRLIYFSYDVKMKEKGDIPEGYSVSREKKERFSLILESASTNQTSMYLCASSLPADQKLFFGSGTQLSVL.

The J gene is TRBJ2-2, the V gene TRBV6-5, with a tentative D call TRBD2 (5 bases). The CDR3 totals 15 residues. Germline CDR1 MNHEY, CDR2 SVGAGI. The V gene lost 6 bases and the J gene lost 4 bases, with 15 bases spanning the gap. CDR3 DNA sequence: TGTGCCAGCAGGGTGAGAGCTAGCCTCACCGGGGAGCTGTTTTTT. Its protein is CASRVRASLTGELFF.

The chain links TRBV18 to TRBJ1-1; no clear D. CDR1 KGHSH and CDR2 LQKENI come from the germline V gene. The CDR3 extends over 14 amino acids. V lost 6 bases, J lost 1 base, and 12 bases lay in between. Here the CDR3 reads CASSPRTENTEAFF. CDR3 coding DNA: TGTGCCAGCTCCCCTCGGACGGAGAACACTGAAGCTTTCTTT. The complete variable domain, with remaining parts taken from reference TRBV18 and TRBJ1-1, reads NAGVMQNPRHLVRRRGQEARLRCSPMKGHSHVYWYRQLPEEGLKFMVYLQKENIIDESGMPKERFSAEFPKEGPSILRIQQVVRGDSAAYFCASSPRTENTEAFFGQGTRLTVV.

The rearrangement links TRBV6-5 to TRBJ2-3; D is perhaps TRBD2 (6 bases). Per germline, CDR1 MNHEY and CDR2 SVGAGI. V lost 0 bases to trimming and J lost 9 bases, with 13 bases between them. This CDR3 has 14 residues. The CDR3 sequence is CASSYSGAGRTQYF. DNA for the CDR3: TGTGCCAGCAGTTACTCAGGGGCCGGGAGAACGCAGTATTTT.

This chain links TRBV10-2 with TRBJ2-1, with 14 bases fitting TRBD2. Germline CDR1 reads WSHSY; CDR2 reads SAAADI. The V and J ends lost 8 bases and 6 bases, in that order; junction bases with no gene match: 6. The CDR3 has 15 residues. The chain's CDR3 is CASARLAGGRNEQFF. CDR3 DNA: TGCGCCAGCGCTCGACTAGCGGGAGGGCGCAATGAGCAGTTCTTC.

The chain employs TRBV7-6 and TRBJ2-2, with 10 bases aligning to TRBD1. V shed 5 bases, J shed 6 bases, and the junction held 12 bases outside the gene matches. The CDR3 is 17 amino acids. Germline V gene lookup returns CDR1 SGHVS and CDR2 FNYEAQ. The CDR3 DNA follows: TGTGCCAGCAGCCCAACTGACAGGGGGCGCGGGGCCGGGGAGCTGTTTTTT. Translating gives CASSPTDRGRGAGELFF.

This chain uses TRBV28 with TRBJ2-3; TRBD2 agrees at 8 bases. The CDR3 spans 17 residues. Germline V gene lookup returns CDR1 MDHEN and CDR2 SYDVKM. V trimming: 4 bases; J trimming: 0 bases; junction bases outside the gene matches: 9. This CDR3 reads CASSSTSGGRSTDTQYF. As DNA, the CDR3 is TGTGCCAGCAGTTCTACCTCGGGGGGGAGGAGCACAGATACGCAGTATTTT.

The rearrangement uses TRBV21-1 and TRBJ1-1. TRBV21-1 is a pseudogene segment. This CDR3 has 17 amino acids. DNA of the CDR3: TGTGCCAGCAGCTCACCTTGGGAGGTTACGGGTAGAACTGAAGCTTTCTTT. It yields the protein CASSSPWEVTGRTEAFF.

CDR3 DNA sequence: TGTGCCAGCAACCCCGGGACAGGGGGCACAGATACGCAGTATTTT. Its protein is CASNPGTGGTDTQYF. V and J are TRBV2 and TRBJ2-3; 10 bases map to TRBD1. The V and J ends lost 7 bases and 1 base, in that order; junction bases with no gene match: 5. From germline, CDR1 is SNHLY and CDR2 FYNNEI. This CDR3 has 15 amino acids.

V and J are TRBV6-5 and TRBJ2-7, with TRBD1 matching 9 bases. The CDR3 runs to 15 residues. The V gene's germline CDR1 is MNHEY and CDR2 SVGAGI. V lost 5 bases, J lost 4 bases, and 9 bases stayed unmatched. The CDR3 nucleotides are TGTGCCAGCAGTAAACAGGGGGCGAAAAGGTACGAGCAGTACTTC. Translating it yields CASSKQGAKRYEQYF.

The chain has TRBV4-3 and TRBJ2-7; the match to TRBD2 covers 12 bases. Trimming at V came to 0 bases and at J to 3 bases, leaving 0 bases not matched to a gene. Germline CDR1 is LGHNA and CDR2 is YSLEER. The CDR3 is 15 amino acids. The chain's CDR3 is CASSQETSGGYEQYF. The CDR3 DNA sequence: TGCGCCAGCAGCCAAGAGACTAGCGGGGGCTACGAGCAGTACTTC.

The chain employs TRBV5-3 and TRBJ2-1; TRBD2 aligns across 10 bases. TRBV5-3 is an ORF, and what it does is uncertain. After removal of 6 bases from V and 2 bases from J, the junction contained 14 bases not matched to a gene. CDR3 length equals 18 residues. The CDR3 protein is CARIPSGGAGMPYNEQFF. The CDR3 coding sequence is TGTGCCAGAATCCCTAGCGGGGGAGCGGGAATGCCCTACAATGAGCAGTTCTTC.

J is TRBJ1-5 and V is TRBV27, with no clear D. Germline assignment: CDR1 MNHEY and CDR2 SMNVEV (reference sequence). The CDR3 is 15 amino acids. The V gene lost 4 bases and the J gene lost 0 bases, with 10 bases spanning the gap. In nucleotides, the CDR3 is TGTGCCAGCAGTTCCGAAGAAGATAGCAATCAGCCCCAGCATTTT. It codes for CASSSEEDSNQPQHF.

The chain is built from TRBV9 and TRBJ2-4; 7 nucleotides agree with TRBD1. This CDR3 spans 14 amino acids. The V segment lost 5 bases and the J segment 6 bases; nucleotides outside the gene matches: 8. Per the germline V gene, CDR1 is SGDLS and CDR2 is YYNGEE. The CDR3, as DNA: TGTGCCAGCAGTCTACAGGGGTTCGGAAACATTCAGTACTTC. Residues: CASSLQGFGNIQYF.

This sequence joins TRBV5-5 and TRBJ1-2; the match to TRBD1 covers 7 bases. Trimming took 2 bases from V and 1 from J; bases not matched to a gene: 8. Germline CDR1 reads SGHKS; CDR2 reads YYEKEE (reference sequence). The CDR3 is made up of 16 amino acids. CDR3 DNA: TGTGCCAGCAGCTTTCCGGGACAGCGGCTTAACTATGGCTACACCTTC. Protein: CASSFPGQRLNYGYTF. The complete variable domain, with remaining parts taken from reference TRBV5-5 and TRBJ1-2, reads DAGVTQSPTHLIKTRGQQVTLRCSPISGHKSVSWYQQVLGQGPQFIFQYYEKEERGRGNFPDRFSARQFPNYSSELNVNALLLGDSALYLCASSFPGQRLNYGYTFGSGTRLTVV.

The chain employs TRBV7-9 and TRBJ2-1, with D perhaps matching TRBD2 (5 bases). The length of the CDR3 is 13 residues. Germline V gives CDR1 SEHNR, CDR2 FQNEAQ (reference sequence). V was trimmed by 6 bases and J by 8 bases, leaving 14 bases between them. The chain's CDR3 is CASREVGADEQFF. Here the CDR3 DNA reads TGTGCCAGCAGGGAGGTAGGAGCAGATGAGCAGTTCTTC.

This chain joins TRBV19 and TRBJ1-3; 8 bases match TRBD1. CDR1 and CDR2 (germline): LNHDA, SQIVND (reference sequence). Trimming cost V 6 bases and J 8 bases; bases outside gene matches: 15. The CDR3 sequence is 16 residues long. CDR3 in DNA: TGTGCCAGTAGCCCTGGACAGGGCCCGGGTGGCGACACCATATATTTT. Translated: CASSPGQGPGGDTIYF.

This clone was seen once. The chain has TRBV5-1 and TRBJ1-4, with a possible D match to TRBD1 (6 bases). Trimming pared 0 bases from V and 1 base from J, leaving 10 bases between. Germline values: CDR1 SGHRS, CDR2 YFSETQ. The CDR3 totals 16 residues. For the CDR3, the DNA is TGCGCCAGCAGCTTGGCCCCGACAGGAACTAATGAAAAACTGTTTTTT. Residues: CASSLAPTGTNEKLFF. Together with reference TRBV5-1 and TRBJ1-4, the CDR3 gives the full variable domain: KAGVTQTPRYLIKTRGQQVTLSCSPISGHRSVSWYQQTPGQGLQFLFEYFSETQRNKGNFPGRFSGRQFSNSRSEMNVSTLELGDSALYLCASSLAPTGTNEKLFFGSGTQLSVL.

V is TRBV7-6 and J is TRBJ1-1; 9 bases map to TRBD1. Germline-derived CDR1 and CDR2 are SGHVS and FNYEAQ. The CDR3 extends over 21 amino acids. The V segment lost 1 base and the J segment 0 bases; nucleotides outside the gene matches: 18. The CDR3 region is CASSLVQFRLDRGGVNTEAFF. The CDR3 bases are TGTGCCAGCAGCTTAGTCCAGTTCCGACTGGACAGGGGAGGGGTGAACACTGAAGCTTTCTTT.

The chain carries TRBV7-9 and TRBJ2-5; D is undetermined. The CDR3 length is 13 residues. Trimming removed 8 bases from V and 4 bases from J, with 14 bases in between. Germline V lookup: CDR1 SEHNR, CDR2 FQNEAQ (reference sequence). The CDR3 is CASDGRRLETQYF. The CDR3 DNA reads as TGTGCCAGCGATGGCCGCCGACTAGAGACCCAGTACTTC.

The chain couples TRBV23-1 to TRBJ1-4; D possibly corresponds to TRBD1 (6 bases). TRBV23-1 is filed as an ORF, its function uncertain. Trimming removed 6 bases from V and 3 bases from J, with 14 bases in between. This CDR3 comprises 15 residues. This CDR3 is CASSPEGGSNEKLFF. The CDR3 region has the DNA TGCGCCAGCAGCCCAGAGGGGGGGTCTAATGAAAAACTGTTTTTT.

This chain connects TRBV28 to TRBJ2-7; 16 nucleotides line up with TRBD2. Germline V lookup: CDR1 MDHEN, CDR2 SYDVKM. This CDR3 region has 23 residues. The J segment lost 1 base and the V segment lost 4 bases, leaving 22 bases of the junction unmatched. CDR3 DNA sequence: TGTGCCAGCAGTTACCGCGCAGGAAAATTGGGGACTAGCGGGAGGGCAACGTCCTACGAGCAGTACTTC. This codes for CASSYRAGKLGTSGRATSYEQYF.

The rearrangement uses TRBV5-4 and TRBJ2-7, with a weak D call TRBD1 (6 bases). Trimming removed 4 bases from V and 6 bases from J, with 17 bases in between. CDR1 and CDR2 (germline): SGHNT, YYREEE (reference sequence). The CDR3 covers 14 residues. This CDR3 is CASSPLGTWAEQYF. The CDR3 nucleotides read TGTGCCAGCAGCCCTCTAGGGACATGGGCCGAGCAGTACTTC.

V is TRBV4-1 and J is TRBJ2-7; 7 nucleotides line up with TRBD1. The CDR3 spans 15 residues. Germline CDR1 and CDR2: MGHRA and YSYEKL. V lost 2 bases and J lost 3; bases outside the gene matches: 7. DNA for the CDR3: TGCGCCAGCAGCCAAAGCCCGGGACAGTACTACGAGCAGTACTTC. It is translated as CASSQSPGQYYEQYF.

V is TRBV29-1 and J is TRBJ2-7; a weak D match, TRBD2 (5 bases). The germline gives CDR1 SQVTM, CDR2 ANQGSEA. Trimming removed 4 bases from V and 3 bases from J, with 10 bases in between. The CDR3 consists of 12 residues. CDR3: CSVASGGYEQYF. The CDR3 DNA is TGCAGCGTTGCCAGCGGAGGCTACGAGCAGTACTTC.

The rearrangement uses TRBV2 and TRBJ1-1; D remains unclear. Germline values: CDR1 SNHLY, CDR2 FYNNEI. The CDR3 has 11 residues. Between the trimmed V and J ends, which lost 6 bases and 1 base, there was a span of 3 bases. The CDR3 DNA sequence: TGTGCCAGCAGAACGAACACTGAAGCTTTCTTT. Translating it yields CASRTNTEAFF.

The chain couples TRBV28 to TRBJ2-7; tentatively, D is TRBD2 (5 bases). CDR3 size: 13 residues. Germline V CDR1 and CDR2: MDHEN, SYDVKM. Trimming cost V 7 bases and J 3 bases, with 13 bases left between them. The CDR3 spells CASTGGLYYEQYF. The CDR3 DNA reads TGTGCCAGCACAGGCGGGTTGTACTACGAGCAGTACTTC.

This clone was seen once. The chain couples TRBV7-3 to TRBJ1-1; unclear D gene. The CDR3 sequence is 15 residues long. Germline V gives CDR1 SGHTA, CDR2 FQGTGA. V dropped 2 bases and J dropped 4 bases, with 14 bases sitting between them. The CDR3 region is CASSLDHNRATEAFF. CDR3 nucleotide sequence: TGTGCCAGCAGCTTAGATCACAACCGCGCCACTGAAGCTTTCTTT.

The J gene is TRBJ2-7, the V gene TRBV4-1, with D maybe TRBD2 (6 bases). The germline V gene encodes CDR1 MGHRA and CDR2 YSYEKL. Trimming pared 0 bases from V and 0 bases from J, leaving 15 bases between. The CDR3 is 17 residues long. The CDR3 sequence: CASSQDLGLRSSYEQYF. The CDR3 DNA sequence: TGCGCCAGCAGCCAAGATCTCGGACTACGAAGCTCCTACGAGCAGTACTTC.

The chain recombines TRBV2 with TRBJ2-4; D not resolved. Germline assignment: CDR1 SNHLY and CDR2 FYNNEI. The CDR3 has 15 residues. Trimming pared 3 bases from V and 0 bases from J, leaving 9 bases between. In nucleotides, the CDR3 is TGTGCCAGCAGTGATAAGGGATTAGCCAAAAACATTCAGTACTTC. Translating gives CASSDKGLAKNIQYF.